This T cell receptor beta chain was retrieved from a study of blood T cell repertoires in COVID-19. About the study: Spain, Italy and the United States supplied samples that represented acute and convalescent COVID-19. The analysed material was cDNA or gDNA that came from T cells, B-cell-depleted T cells, or PBMCs.

Looked up from germline, CDR1 is MNHEY and CDR2 is SMNVEV (reference sequence). Germline trimming cut 6 bases from V and 0 bases from J; bases unmatched to any gene: 2. CDR3 length: 14 amino acids. How the authors handled the data: Reference gene primer amplification in the assay estimated nucleated cell counts. Produced via immunoSEQ multiplex PCR; TCRdb's table is partial and in-frame only. V and J calls and clone size are as listed in that table; D and trimming were resolved from the DNA. This sample has over 250,000 clones, with 85% found just once. V usage is TRBV27 and J usage is TRBJ1-1; 9 bases fit TRBD1. The specimen sequenced was peripheral blood. The clonotype originates from a human donor in a cohort sampled during active COVID-19. CDR3: CASSRTGVNTEAFF. CDR3 sequence (DNA): TGTGCCAGCAGCCGGACAGGGGTGAACACTGAAGCTTTCTTT.